This is a list of T cell receptor beta chains from one sample in a study of T-cell memory formation after mild COVID-19. One entry per CDR3 protein, called by TCRdb with MiXCR from the 5' RACE reads. Of 350,000 to 500,000 distinct CDR3 sequences in the sample, roughly 18% were seen once. The material sequenced was PBMCs or a T cell subset sorted from them (not recorded which). The receptors shown here come from a man younger than 30 who had mild COVID-19 (a few samples of this study predate the infection). Cell type and time point are not known. The CDR3 runs from the conserved cysteine through the conserved F or W. A D gene is named only where the DNA matches it firmly. Clone size appears in some rows only: once, few, many, or a class for an expanded clone.

V	size	J	D	DNA	CDR3
TRBV12-3/TRBV12-4	few	TRBJ1-1	NA	TGTGCCAGCAGACAGACCCGCACTGAAGCTTTCTTT	CASRQTRTEAFF
TRBV6-5	few	TRBJ2-1	TRBD2	TGTGCCAGCAGTTACTCGGGGGGGAGCTCCTACAATGAGCAGTTCTTC	CASSYSGGSSYNEQFF
TRBV4-1	few	TRBJ2-1	NA	TGCGCCAGCAGCCAAGCTCTGAACAGGGAATGGGATGAGCAGTTCTTC	CASSQALNREWDEQFF
TRBV5-1	NA	TRBJ1-2	NA	TGCGCCAGCAGCTTATCCCCGGGAGAAGGAGACTATGGCTACACCTTC	CASSLSPGEGDYGYTF
TRBV7-2	NA	TRBJ2-3	TRBD2	TGTGCCAGCAGCTTAGTGCTCGGGGGGGTGACAGATACGCAGTATTTT	CASSLVLGGVTDTQYF
TRBV19	few	TRBJ2-1	TRBD2	TGTGCCAGTAGTACGACTAGCGGGGGGAGGAATGAGCAGTTCTTC	CASSTTSGGRNEQFF
TRBV11-2	few	TRBJ2-1	NA	TGTGCCAGCAGCTTAGGGGCGGGAACGGTTAATGAGCAGTTCTTC	CASSLGAGTVNEQFF
TRBV9	many	TRBJ2-5	NA	TGTGCCAGCAGTACCGGGTCGGGACGGGAGACCCAGTACTTC	CASSTGSGRETQYF
TRBV12-3/TRBV12-4	NA	TRBJ1-4	NA	TGTGCCAGCAGTTTGTTGGAGGCTGAAAAACTGTTTTTT	CASSLLEAEKLFF
TRBV19	NA	TRBJ2-6	NA	TGTGCCAGTAGTATCCAGAGCTCTGGGGCCAACGTCCTGACTTTC	CASSIQSSGANVLTF
TRBV5-1	NA	TRBJ2-2	NA	TGCGCCAGCAGCGAGAATATACAGCTGGCCGGGGAGCTGTTTTTT	CASSENIQLAGELFF
TRBV19	NA	TRBJ1-3	NA	TGTGCCAGTAGTATGGTCGCAGCTGGAAACACCATATATTTT	CASSMVAAGNTIYF
TRBV20-1	few	TRBJ2-1	TRBD1	TGCAGTGCTATCTCTTACGACAGGGTTTACTACAATGAGCAGTTCTTC	CSAISYDRVYYNEQFF
TRBV10-3	few	TRBJ2-3	TRBD2	TGTGCCATCAGTGAGTCGGCTAGCGGGGGGACTAGCACAGATACGCAGTATTTT	CAISESASGGTSTDTQYF
TRBV5-1	NA	TRBJ1-1	NA	TGCGCCAGCACCCCGGCCCCGGGGAACACTGAAGCTTTCTTT	CASTPAPGNTEAFF
TRBV20-1	many	TRBJ2-5	NA	TGCAGTTTAGACCGGGCGGGGGAGACCCAGTACTTC	CSLDRAGETQYF